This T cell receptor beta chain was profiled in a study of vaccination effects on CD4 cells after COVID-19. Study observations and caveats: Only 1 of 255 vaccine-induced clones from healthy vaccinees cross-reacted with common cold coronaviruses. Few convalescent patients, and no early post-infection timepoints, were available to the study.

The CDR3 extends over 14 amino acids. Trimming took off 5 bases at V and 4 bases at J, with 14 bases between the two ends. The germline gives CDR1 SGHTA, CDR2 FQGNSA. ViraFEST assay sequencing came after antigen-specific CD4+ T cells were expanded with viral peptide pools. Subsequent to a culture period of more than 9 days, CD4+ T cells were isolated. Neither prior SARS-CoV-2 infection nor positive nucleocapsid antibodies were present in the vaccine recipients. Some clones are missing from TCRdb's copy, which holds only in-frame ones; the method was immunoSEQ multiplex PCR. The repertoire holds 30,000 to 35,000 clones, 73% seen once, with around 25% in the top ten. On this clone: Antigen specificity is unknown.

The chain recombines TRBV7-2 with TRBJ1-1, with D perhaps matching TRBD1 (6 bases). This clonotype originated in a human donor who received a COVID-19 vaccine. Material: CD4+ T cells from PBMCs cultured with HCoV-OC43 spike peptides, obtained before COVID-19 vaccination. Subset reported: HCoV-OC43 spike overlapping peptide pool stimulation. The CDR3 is CASSLQGWTTEAFF. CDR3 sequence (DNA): TGTGCCAGCAGCCTACAGGGTTGGACCACTGAAGCTTTCTTT.